Presented here are 16 T cell receptor beta chains from one specimen sequenced in a study of blood T cells in healthy people across ages. Next came a second PCR, run for about 7 to 11 cycles, which used a sample-barcoded 5' primer along with a J-beta primer mix. From the 5' RACE reads, TCRdb called clonotypes with MiXCR, one entry per CDR3 protein. The sample consists of over 1.5 million distinct CDR3 sequences, less than 50% of them appearing once. The sample taken for sequencing was blood. These receptors were collected from a woman between 40 and 55 years old in good health.

The chain recombines TRBV29-1 with TRBJ2-5; D is perhaps TRBD2 (6 bases). V was shortened by 7 bases and J by 4 bases, with 16 bases between the two germline ends. The CDR3 runs 13 residues. Germline V CDR1 and CDR2: SQVTM, ANQGSEA. CDR3 DNA: TGCAGCGCCCTTAGCGGAGACCGAGAGACCCAGTACTTC. This codes for CSALSGDRETQYF.

This clonotype has a handful of counts. This rearrangement joins TRBV25-1 to TRBJ1-2; D call uncertain. Trimming took off 4 bases at V and 8 bases at J, with 14 bases between the two ends. The CDR3 sequence is 13 residues long. Germline V CDR1 and CDR2: MGHDK, SYGVNS. CDR3 coding DNA: TGTGCCAGCAGTGCGACACCGATAAGAGGCTACACCTTC. Its protein is CASSATPIRGYTF.

This clonotype was counted between two and nine times. This sequence joins TRBV9 and TRBJ1-6, with D unresolved. Germline-derived CDR1 and CDR2 are SGDLS and YYNGEE. Trimming took 0 bases from V and 10 from J, leaving 8 bases between them. The CDR3 totals 13 residues. The CDR3 DNA reads as TGTGCCAGCAGCGTAGGCAACGGATCACCCCTCCACTTT. Translated, it gives CASSVGNGSPLHF.

This clonotype has more than one count but fewer than ten. The chain is built from TRBV4-3 and TRBJ1-2; D uncertain. Germline CDR1 reads LGHNA; CDR2 reads YSLEER. Trimming cost V 4 bases and J 5 bases, with 11 bases left between them. This CDR3 spans 13 amino acids. The CDR3 protein is CASSLDARYGYTF. The CDR3 DNA sequence: TGCGCCAGCAGCCTAGACGCAAGATATGGCTACACCTTC.

This clonotype showed up just a few times. One end of the junction fails to match germline, which may point to a read error. V is TRBV7-7 and J is TRBJ2-5; 9 bases are a match to TRBD1. Germline V lookup: CDR1 SSHAT, CDR2 FNYEAQ (reference sequence). The CDR3 is 15 amino acids. The CDR3 DNA reads TGTGCTAGCAGCCCGGTGACAGGGGGCCAAGAGACCCAGTACTTC. Translation: CASSPVTGGQETQYF.

The rearrangement joins TRBV20-1 to TRBJ2-5, with 9 bases aligning to TRBD1. V trimming: 2 bases; J trimming: 5 bases; junction bases outside the gene matches: 6. The CDR3 length is 14 residues. CDR1 and CDR2 (germline): DFQATT, SNEGSKA (reference sequence). DNA for the CDR3: TGCAGTGCTAGACCAGGACAGGGGAGGGAGACCCAGTACTTC. It is translated as CSARPGQGRETQYF.

This clonotype came up a few times. The V gene is TRBV6-2 or TRBV6-3, the J gene TRBJ2-1; a weak D match, TRBD1 (5 bases). Germline CDR1 MNHEY, CDR2 SVGEGT. Trimming pared 4 bases from V and 2 bases from J, leaving 15 bases between. There are 16 residues in the CDR3. In DNA form, the CDR3 reads TGTGCCAGCAGTTTCATACCTGCAGGGCCCTACAATGAGCAGTTCTTC. Its protein product is CASSFIPAGPYNEQFF.

This chain connects TRBV7-2 to TRBJ2-3, with 9 bases identical to TRBD2. This CDR3 contains 16 residues. V shed 5 bases, J shed 5 bases, and the junction held 11 bases outside the gene matches. Germline V gives CDR1 SGHTA, CDR2 FQGNSA. CDR3 residues: CASSPGLARHKDTQYF. In DNA, the CDR3 is TGTGCCAGCAGCCCCGGACTAGCGAGACACAAAGATACGCAGTATTTT.

The chain employs TRBV28 and TRBJ2-5; D remains ambiguous. Germline V lookup: CDR1 MDHEN, CDR2 SYDVKM. The CDR3 spans 11 residues. Trimming removed 8 bases from V and 11 bases from J, with 15 bases in between. The CDR3 nucleotides are TGTGCCAGCTCCGCCTACAATGAGCAGTACTTC. It specifies CASSAYNEQYF.

Details on this clonotype: A read error may explain this, as a much larger clone is one base away. J is TRBJ2-3 and V is TRBV7-3; tentatively, D is TRBD1 or TRBD2 (5 bases each). CDR3 length: 15 amino acids. CDR1 is SGHTA and CDR2 is FQGTGA in the germline V gene. The CDR3 is CASSLVGVGTGTQYF. As DNA, the CDR3 is TGTGCCAGCAGCTTAGTCGGGGTAGGCACAGGTACGCAGTATTTT.

This clonotype was detected a few times. The V and J genes are TRBV7-2 and TRBJ2-5, with no clear D. Germline V gives CDR1 SGHTA, CDR2 FQGNSA. V was trimmed by 1 base and J by 2 bases, leaving 11 bases between them. The CDR3 sequence is 15 residues long. CDR3 nucleotides: TGTGCCAGCAGCTTAGACTGGGCTAGACAAGAGACCCAGTACTTC. Its translation is CASSLDWARQETQYF.

This clonotype has just a few counts. The gene calls are TRBV7-2 and TRBJ2-5, with 7 bases lining up with TRBD1. The CDR3 extends over 15 amino acids. CDR1 is SGHTA, CDR2 FQGNSA, per germline. V trimming: 2 bases; J trimming: 4 bases; junction bases outside the gene matches: 7. CDR3 sequence: CASSLTGARGETQYF. The CDR3 DNA sequence: TGTGCCAGCAGCTTAACAGGGGCCCGGGGAGAGACCCAGTACTTC.

This sequence joins TRBV5-5 and TRBJ2-7, with 11 bases that match TRBD1. V lost 5 bases to trimming and J lost 0 bases; unmatched junction nucleotides: 7. This CDR3 has 16 amino acids. Germline-derived CDR1 and CDR2 are SGHKS and YYEKEE (reference sequence). CDR3 protein: CASSRIGTGGSYEQYF. DNA for the CDR3: TGTGCCAGCAGTAGAATTGGGACAGGGGGCTCCTACGAGCAGTACTTC. Together with reference TRBV5-5 and TRBJ2-7, the CDR3 gives the full variable domain: DAGVTQSPTHLIKTRGQQVTLRCSPISGHKSVSWYQQVLGQGPQFIFQYYEKEERGRGNFPDRFSARQFPNYSSELNVNALLLGDSALYLCASSRIGTGGSYEQYFGPGTRLTVT.

J is TRBJ1-2 and V is TRBV3-1; tentative D call: TRBD1 (6 bases). This CDR3 contains 14 residues. Germline lookup yields CDR1 LGHDT and CDR2 YNNKEL (reference sequence). Trimming removed 3 bases from V and 8 bases from J, with 16 bases in between. In nucleotides, the CDR3 is TGTGCCAGCAGCCAGGGGCCCTCGGGGGGCGGCTACACCTTC. Protein sequence: CASSQGPSGGGYTF.

This clonotype was detected ten times or more. This chain uses TRBV5-1 with TRBJ2-3; D not resolved. This CDR3 is built from 14 residues. CDR1 and CDR2 from the germline V gene are SGHRS and YFSETQ. The V end lost 3 bases, the J end lost 0 bases, and 8 bases lay between the germline ends. The CDR3 reads CASSSQTSTDTQYF. As DNA, the CDR3 is TGCGCCAGCAGCTCCCAGACCAGCACAGATACGCAGTATTTT.

This chain joins TRBV27 and TRBJ1-2; 9 nucleotides align to TRBD1. V was clipped by 2 bases and J by 10 bases; unmatched bases: 8. The CDR3 has 14 amino acids. CDR1 MNHEY and CDR2 SMNVEV come from the germline V gene (reference sequence). CDR3 coding DNA: TGTGCCAGCAGTTTAAGGGGACAGGGAAATATCTACACCTTC. This codes for CASSLRGQGNIYTF.